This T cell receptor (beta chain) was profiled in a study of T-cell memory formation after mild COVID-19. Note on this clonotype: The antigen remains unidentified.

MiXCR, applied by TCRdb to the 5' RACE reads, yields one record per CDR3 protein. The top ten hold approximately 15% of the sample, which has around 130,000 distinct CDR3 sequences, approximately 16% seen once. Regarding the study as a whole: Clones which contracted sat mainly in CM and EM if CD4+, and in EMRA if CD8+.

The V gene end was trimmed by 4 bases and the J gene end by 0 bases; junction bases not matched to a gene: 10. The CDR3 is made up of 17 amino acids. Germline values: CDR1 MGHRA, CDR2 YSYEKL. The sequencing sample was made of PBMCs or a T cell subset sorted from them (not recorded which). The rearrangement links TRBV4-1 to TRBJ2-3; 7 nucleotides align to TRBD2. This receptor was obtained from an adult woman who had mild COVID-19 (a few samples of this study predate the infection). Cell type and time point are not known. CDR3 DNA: TGCGCCAGCAGCCCGGGGACGCGGGGGTCAAGCACAGATACGCAGTATTTT. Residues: CASSPGTRGSSTDTQYF.